Below are 15 T cell receptor beta chains sequenced from a single sample in a study of blood T cell repertoires in COVID-19 (dated by TCRdb to 2018 to 2020). The library was built by means of the immunoSEQ multiplex PCR assay. What TCRdb holds here is the immuneACCESS table cut down to in-frame rearrangements. Part of the clones is not present; checked against another copy, under half of the missing clones reflect an unresolved V gene, and the others are unexplained. The sample table lists 80,000 to 90,000 clones, roughly four fifths of them with a count of one. The ten largest clonotypes hold less than 2.5% of the sample. Sequenced sample: peripheral blood. The receptors here all came from a woman in her 70s with acute or convalescent COVID-19.

The V gene is TRBV10-1, the J gene TRBJ1-1, with no clear D. There are 15 residues in the CDR3. The germline V and J ends were trimmed by 5 bases and 0 bases, with 13 bases remaining between them. Germline lookup yields CDR1 WNHNN and CDR2 SYGVQD (reference sequence). In nucleotides, the CDR3 is TGCGCCAGCAGTCCAAGCGGGGTATTGAACACTGAAGCTTTCTTT. It is translated as CASSPSGVLNTEAFF.

Comments on this clone: Other DNA variants within this sample encode the same CDR3. This chain links TRBV12-3 or TRBV12-4 with TRBJ1-2, with 7 bases fitting TRBD1. The CDR3 extends over 11 amino acids. V gave up 6 bases and J gave up 7 bases; unmatched junction bases: 2. The CDR3 sequence is CASSYRGGYTF. The DNA for the CDR3 is TGTGCCAGCAGCTACAGGGGTGGCTACACCTTC.

V is TRBV5-1 and J is TRBJ1-2, with D hard to call. The CDR3 extends over 16 amino acids. The germline V and J ends were trimmed by 4 bases and 7 bases, with 23 bases remaining between them. Germline assignment: CDR1 SGHRS and CDR2 YFSETQ. The CDR3 protein is CASSQDSVRSDRGYTF. The CDR3 DNA sequence: TGCGCCAGCAGCCAGGACTCGGTCAGGTCGGATCGTGGCTACACCTTC. The full variable domain, rest sourced from reference TRBV5-1 and TRBJ1-2, is KAGVTQTPRYLIKTRGQQVTLSCSPISGHRSVSWYQQTPGQGLQFLFEYFSETQRNKGNFPGRFSGRQFSNSRSEMNVSTLELGDSALYLCASSQDSVRSDRGYTFGSGTRLTVV.

J is TRBJ2-1 and V is TRBV3-1 (or the pseudogene TRBV3-2), with 8 nucleotides matching TRBD2. The V gene end was trimmed by 1 base and the J gene end by 2 bases; junction bases not matched to a gene: 4. Per germline, CDR1 LGHDT and CDR2 YNNKEL (reference sequence). The CDR3 is 16 residues long. The CDR3 spells CASSQAAGVTYNEQFF. The CDR3 coding sequence is TGTGCCAGCAGCCAAGCAGCGGGAGTAACCTACAATGAGCAGTTCTTC.

This clone appeared once. This chain links TRBV28 with TRBJ1-5; D gene unclear. Between the trimmed V and J ends, which lost 8 bases and 2 bases, there was a span of 10 bases. The CDR3 contains 13 residues. Germline V gene lookup returns CDR1 MDHEN and CDR2 SYDVKM. This CDR3 reads CASARSGNQPQHF. In DNA, the CDR3 is TGTGCCAGCGCTAGATCTGGCAATCAGCCCCAGCATTTT.

This clone was observed once. This chain connects TRBV7-8 to TRBJ1-5; 11 nucleotides line up with TRBD1. The germline V gene encodes CDR1 SGHVS and CDR2 FQNEAQ. Unmatched junction bases numbered 7, after V lost 5 bases and J lost 7 bases. The CDR3 is 15 residues long. CDR3 sequence reads: CASSHPGQGEQPQHF. CDR3 in DNA: TGTGCCAGCAGCCACCCGGGACAGGGGGAACAGCCCCAGCATTTT.

This chain connects TRBV14 to TRBJ2-2, with TRBD1 matching 8 bases. This CDR3 has 16 residues. Germline V gene lookup returns CDR1 SGHDN and CDR2 FVKESK. Unmatched junction bases numbered 7, after V lost 6 bases and J lost 1 base. The CDR3, as DNA: TGTGCCAGCAGACCTTATGGACAGGGGAACACCGGGGAGCTGTTTTTT. This codes for CASRPYGQGNTGELFF.

The CDR3 reads CASSPFRGTEVKSLFF. The CDR3 DNA reads as TGTGCCAGCAGCCCCTTCAGGGGGACGGAAGTTAAAAGTCTGTTTTTT. This chain connects TRBV3-1 (or the pseudogene TRBV3-2) to TRBJ1-4, with 7 bases that match TRBD1. Germline-derived CDR1 and CDR2 are LGHDT and YNNKEL (reference sequence). This CDR3 is built from 16 residues. Trimming removed 4 bases from V and 14 bases from J; junction bases left unmatched: 19.

The rearrangement links TRBV6-5 to TRBJ1-2; D remains ambiguous. With 4 bases removed from V and 6 bases from J, the gap between germline ends came to 12 bases. Germline V gives CDR1 MNHEY, CDR2 SVGAGI. The CDR3 covers 13 residues. CDR3 amino acids: CASSSARVNGYTF. CDR3 nucleotide sequence: TGTGCCAGCAGTTCCGCGAGGGTGAATGGCTACACCTTC.

This clone has more than one count but fewer than ten. The chain combines TRBV11-3 with TRBJ1-6; D is possibly TRBD1 (6 bases). The CDR3 contains 14 residues. The germline V gene encodes CDR1 SGHNT and CDR2 YENEEA. With 5 bases removed from V and 8 bases from J, the gap between germline ends came to 13 bases. The CDR3 bases are TGTGCCAGCAGCGCGCAGGGGAGCGATTCACCCCTCCACTTT. This translates into CASSAQGSDSPLHF. The full variable domain, in which reference TRBV11-3 and TRBJ1-6 provide the parts outside the CDR3, is EAGVVQSPRYKIIEKKQPVAFWCNPISGHNTLYWYLQNLGQGPELLIRYENEEAVDDSQLPKDRFSAERLKGVDSTLKIQPAELGDSAVYLCASSAQGSDSPLHFGNGTRLTVT.

This clone showed up just once. The chain has TRBV2 and TRBJ2-5; D may be TRBD2 (6 bases). The germline CDR1 and CDR2 sequences are SNHLY and FYNNEI. Trimming pared 7 bases from V and 0 bases from J, leaving 12 bases between. The CDR3 has 14 residues. CDR3: CASKVGLYQETQYF. DNA for the CDR3: TGTGCCAGCAAGGTGGGACTTTACCAAGAGACCCAGTACTTC.

This chain connects TRBV24-1 to TRBJ1-2; D unclear. This CDR3 contains 13 residues. The V and J ends lost 5 bases and 4 bases respectively, with 10 bases between them. Germline-derived CDR1 and CDR2 are KGHDR and SFDVKD. Here the CDR3 DNA reads TGTGCCACCAGTGCTGGGCAGCTCTATGGCTACACCTTC. It encodes CATSAGQLYGYTF.

This chain joins TRBV20-1 and TRBJ2-5, with D hard to call. This CDR3 has 11 amino acids. Trimming removed 2 bases at V and 9 bases at J, with 10 bases between. Germline V gene sequence: CDR1 DFQATT, CDR2 SNEGSKA (reference sequence). For the CDR3, the DNA is TGCAGTGCTAGAAGCACAGCCCCCCAGTACTTC. Its protein product is CSARSTAPQYF.

This rearrangement joins TRBV5-1 to TRBJ1-1; 9 nucleotides align to TRBD1. CDR1 is SGHRS, CDR2 YFSETQ, per germline. The CDR3 loop spans 13 amino acids. V was pared by 5 bases and J by 3 bases, with 2 bases of the junction left unmatched. The CDR3 sequence: CASRRQGDTEAFF. CDR3 sequence (DNA): TGCGCCAGCAGACGACAGGGGGACACTGAAGCTTTCTTT.

This chain links TRBV5-1 with TRBJ2-7; 8 bases line up with TRBD1. CDR1 and CDR2 from the germline V gene are SGHRS and YFSETQ. V was clipped by 4 bases and J by 10 bases; unmatched bases: 10. The CDR3 consists of 13 residues. The CDR3 region is CASSRDPGGQQYF. The CDR3 nucleotides read TGCGCCAGCAGCCGAGACCCAGGGGGCCAACAGTACTTC.